These T cell receptor beta chains were read from a single sample in a study of glioma-infiltrating T cells. MiXCR was run by TCRdb on the multiplex PCR reads, yielding one entry per CDR3 protein. Of roughly 100,000 distinct CDR3 sequences in the sample, 25% to 35% were seen once. Source material: glioma tissue, nonneoplastic brain tissue, or PBMCs (not recorded which). The receptor set was obtained from a human donor with low-grade glioma or glioblastoma, undergoing nonglioma brain surgery, or in good health (not recorded which). Both conserved end residues are part of each CDR3. The D gene is left open where the match is weak. Not every row has a clone size; where given, it reads once, few, many or a size class.

D gene,clone size,V gene,J gene,CDR3 protein,CDR3 DNA
-,many,TRBV4-1,TRBJ2-5,CASSRPGDRAQYF,TGCGCCAGCAGCCGTCCAGGCGATCGGGCCCAGTACTTC
TRBD2,-,TRBV7-2,TRBJ2-5,CASSGGGPRGETQYF,TGTGCCAGCAGCGGGGGGGGACCCCGCGGGGAGACCCAGTACTTC
-,few,TRBV12-3/TRBV12-4,TRBJ1-3,CASSPIPARSGNTIYF,TGTGCCAGCAGCCCTATCCCGGCTCGCTCTGGAAACACCATATATTTT
-,-,TRBV7-9,TRBJ2-1,CASSLRTRGGNEQFF,TGTGCCAGCAGCTTACGGACTAGGGGGGGCAATGAGCAGTTCTTC
-,-,TRBV19,TRBJ2-3,CASRWTETSTDTQYF,TGTGCCAGTAGATGGACAGAGACTAGCACAGATACGCAGTATTTT
-,few,TRBV7-2,TRBJ2-7,CASSLDRSEGEQYF,TGTGCCAGCAGCTTAGACAGGTCAGAGGGGGAGCAGTACTTC
TRBD2,-,TRBV18,TRBJ2-4,CASSPRSLAEGIGHQNIQYF,TGTGCCAGCTCACCACGGTCGCTAGCGGAGGGCATAGGGCACCAAAACATTCAGTACTTC
TRBD2,-,TRBV3-1,TRBJ2-5,CASSHTAGGGETQYF,TGTGCCAGCAGCCACACAGCGGGGGGAGGAGAGACCCAGTACTTC
TRBD1,-,TRBV29-1,TRBJ2-7,CSAQTGGPTYEQYF,TGCAGCGCCCAGACAGGGGGCCCAACCTACGAGCAGTACTTC
-,many,TRBV11-2,TRBJ1-1,CASSAQGSTEAFF,TGTGCCAGCAGCGCGCAGGGCAGCACTGAAGCTTTCTTT
-,many,TRBV7-6,TRBJ1-1,CASSLAVATEAFF,TGTGCCAGCAGCTTAGCAGTGGCCACTGAAGCTTTCTTT
-,many,TRBV6-1,TRBJ2-7,CASSANPGAYEQYF,TGTGCCAGCAGTGCGAACCCCGGGGCCTACGAGCAGTACTTC
TRBD1,few,TRBV12-3/TRBV12-4,TRBJ1-5,CASSRLGTGIYSNQPQHF,TGTGCCAGCAGTCGCCTAGGGACAGGGATTTATAGCAATCAGCCCCAGCATTTT
TRBD1,-,TRBV19,TRBJ1-1,CASRRLGQGDTEAFF,TGTGCCAGTAGAAGATTGGGACAGGGTGACACTGAAGCTTTCTTT
-,many,TRBV28,TRBJ1-2,CASTLGALYGYTF,TGTGCCAGCACCTTAGGGGCTCTCTATGGCTACACCTTC
-,-,TRBV19,TRBJ1-1,CVSSSAQGTRGDTEAFF,TGTGTCAGTAGTTCAGCTCAGGGGACAAGAGGCGACACTGAAGCTTTCTTT
-,-,TRBV11-1,TRBJ2-7,CASSALQGTYEQYF,TGTGCCAGCAGCGCCCTGCAGGGCACCTACGAGCAGTACTTC
TRBD1,many,TRBV18,TRBJ1-5,CASSPPGQSNNQPQHF,TGTGCCAGCTCACCCCCGGGACAGAGCAACAATCAGCCCCAGCATTTT
TRBD1,many,TRBV27,TRBJ2-7,CASSFYRGNEQYF,TGTGCCAGCAGTTTCTACAGGGGTAACGAGCAGTACTTC
-,-,TRBV3-1,TRBJ1-2,CAINQEQGIGYTF,TGTGCCATCAACCAAGAACAGGGAATAGGCTACACCTTC
-,many,TRBV28,TRBJ1-4,CASSLNSANEKLFF,TGTGCCAGCAGTTTGAATTCGGCCAACGAAAAACTGTTTTTT
TRBD2,many,TRBV7-2,TRBJ2-3,CASSLGLAVTDTQYF,TGTGCCAGCAGCCTCGGACTAGCGGTCACAGATACGCAGTATTTT
TRBD1,many,TRBV7-9,TRBJ1-1,CASRSDRAEAFF,TGTGCCAGCAGGTCTGACAGGGCCGAAGCTTTCTTT
-,few,TRBV6-1,TRBJ1-5,CASSNPSGDNQPQHF,TGTGCCAGCAGCAACCCTTCAGGGGACAATCAGCCCCAGCATTTT
-,few,TRBV3-1,TRBJ1-2,CASSDRDYGYTF,TGTGCCAGCAGCGATAGGGACTATGGCTACACCTTC
TRBD1,few,TRBV11-2,TRBJ1-1,CASSLGTGAEAFF,TGTGCCAGCAGCTTAGGGACAGGGGCTGAAGCTTTCTTT
-,few,TRBV19,TRBJ1-1,CASSRSEGGVTEAFF,TGTGCCAGTAGTCGATCCGAGGGGGGGGTCACTGAAGCTTTCTTT
TRBD2,-,TRBV4-1,TRBJ2-3,CTRSAGTGTTFTDTQYF,TGCACCCGCAGCGCCGGGACGGGGACTACCTTCACAGATACGCAGTATTTT
TRBD2,many,TRBV11-2,TRBJ2-3,CASSRLAGDTDTQYF,TGTGCCAGCAGCAGACTAGCGGGGGACACAGATACGCAGTATTTT
-,once,TRBV6-2/TRBV6-3,TRBJ1-6,CASSYGLDPWYSPLHF,TGTGCCAGCAGTTATGGGTTGGATCCTTGGTACTCACCCCTCCACTTT
TRBD1,many,TRBV7-6,TRBJ2-7,CASSQDRPYEQYF,TGTGCCAGCAGCCAGGACAGGCCCTACGAGCAGTACTTC
-,few,TRBV4-1,TRBJ2-5,CASSRTGTESGETQYF,TGCGCCAGCAGCCGAACCGGGACGGAGTCTGGGGAGACCCAGTACTTC
-,many,TRBV20-1,TRBJ1-1,CSATLAGANTEAFF,TGCAGTGCAACCCTCGCGGGGGCGAACACTGAAGCTTTCTTT
TRBD2,many,TRBV7-9,TRBJ2-1,CASSLGASGSSYNEQFF,TGTGCCAGCAGCTTAGGGGCTAGCGGGAGCTCCTACAATGAGCAGTTCTTC
-,many,TRBV12-3/TRBV12-4,TRBJ2-3,CASSRNYDTQYF,TGTGCCAGCAGCCGTAACTATGATACGCAGTATTTT
-,-,TRBV2,TRBJ1-4,CASSENGRSIEKLFF,TGTGCCAGCAGTGAAAACGGCAGATCCATTGAAAAACTGTTTTTT
-,-,TRBV20-1,TRBJ2-5,CSASRSVAPQETQYF,TGCAGTGCTAGTAGAAGCGTGGCCCCCCAAGAGACCCAGTACTTC
TRBD1,many,TRBV28,TRBJ1-1,CASTSPQGATGTEAFF,TGTGCCAGCACTTCCCCCCAGGGGGCTACTGGCACTGAAGCTTTCTTT
-,-,TRBV9,TRBJ1-1,CASRPQTEVHEAFF,TGTGCCAGCAGACCTCAAACGGAGGTCCATGAAGCTTTCTTT
TRBD2,few,TRBV7-2,TRBJ2-7,CASTPREGRAYEQYF,TGTGCCAGCACCCCTCGGGAGGGCCGAGCCTACGAGCAGTACTTC
TRBD2,-,TRBV7-6,TRBJ2-5,CASSFSGGETQYF,TGTGCCAGCAGCTTTAGCGGGGGAGAGACCCAGTACTTC
-,-,TRBV2,TRBJ1-2,CASSAQGNYGYTF,TGTGCCAGCAGCGCCCAGGGTAACTATGGCTACACCTTC
-,medium-sized,TRBV20-1,TRBJ1-2,CSARDLGAF,TGCAGTGCTAGAGATTTGGGGGCCTTC
TRBD2,-,TRBV19,TRBJ2-1,CASSPGGEGGRSEQFF,TGTGCCAGTAGCCCTGGGGGGGAAGGAGGTAGGAGTGAGCAGTTCTTC
-,many,TRBV6-6,TRBJ1-4,CASSYKGAINPTTNEKLFF,TGTGCCAGCAGTTACAAAGGGGCAATCAACCCAACGACTAATGAAAAACTGTTTTTT
-,few,TRBV28,TRBJ2-3,CASSSRGEGTDTQYF,TGTGCCAGCAGCAGCAGGGGGGAGGGCACAGATACGCAGTATTTT
-,many,TRBV7-2,TRBJ2-5,CASSLEPRTWGETQYF,TGTGCCAGCAGCTTAGAACCGCGGACGTGGGGAGAGACCCAGTACTTC
-,-,TRBV20-1,TRBJ2-5,CSASRIRGLGTQYF,TGCAGTGCTAGTCGAATCAGGGGCCTCGGGACCCAGTACTTC
-,many,TRBV19,TRBJ2-4,CASSPVQSAKNIQYF,TGTGCCAGTAGCCCTGTTCAATCCGCCAAAAACATTCAGTACTTC
-,-,TRBV27,TRBJ2-6,CASNTASGARVLTF,TGTGCCAGCAATACAGCCTCTGGGGCCAGAGTCCTGACTTTC
TRBD1,-,TRBV5-5,TRBJ1-2,CASRGQATNYGYTF,TGTGCCAGCAGGGGACAGGCGACTAACTATGGCTACACCTTC
TRBD2,many,TRBV20-1,TRBJ2-3,CSAIGLAYNTDTQYF,TGCAGTGCTATCGGACTAGCGTATAACACAGATACGCAGTATTTT
TRBD1,-,TRBV11-2,TRBJ2-5,CASSFGQGLMETQYF,TGTGCCAGCAGCTTCGGACAGGGTTTGATGGAGACCCAGTACTTC
TRBD1,many,TRBV29-1,TRBJ2-5,CSVPGGEETQYF,TGCAGCGTCCCAGGGGGCGAAGAGACCCAGTACTTC
-,-,TRBV7-8,TRBJ2-1,CASSQSPGALYNEQLF,TGTGCCAGCAGCCAAAGTCCGGGGGCCTTGTACAATGAGCAGCTCTTC